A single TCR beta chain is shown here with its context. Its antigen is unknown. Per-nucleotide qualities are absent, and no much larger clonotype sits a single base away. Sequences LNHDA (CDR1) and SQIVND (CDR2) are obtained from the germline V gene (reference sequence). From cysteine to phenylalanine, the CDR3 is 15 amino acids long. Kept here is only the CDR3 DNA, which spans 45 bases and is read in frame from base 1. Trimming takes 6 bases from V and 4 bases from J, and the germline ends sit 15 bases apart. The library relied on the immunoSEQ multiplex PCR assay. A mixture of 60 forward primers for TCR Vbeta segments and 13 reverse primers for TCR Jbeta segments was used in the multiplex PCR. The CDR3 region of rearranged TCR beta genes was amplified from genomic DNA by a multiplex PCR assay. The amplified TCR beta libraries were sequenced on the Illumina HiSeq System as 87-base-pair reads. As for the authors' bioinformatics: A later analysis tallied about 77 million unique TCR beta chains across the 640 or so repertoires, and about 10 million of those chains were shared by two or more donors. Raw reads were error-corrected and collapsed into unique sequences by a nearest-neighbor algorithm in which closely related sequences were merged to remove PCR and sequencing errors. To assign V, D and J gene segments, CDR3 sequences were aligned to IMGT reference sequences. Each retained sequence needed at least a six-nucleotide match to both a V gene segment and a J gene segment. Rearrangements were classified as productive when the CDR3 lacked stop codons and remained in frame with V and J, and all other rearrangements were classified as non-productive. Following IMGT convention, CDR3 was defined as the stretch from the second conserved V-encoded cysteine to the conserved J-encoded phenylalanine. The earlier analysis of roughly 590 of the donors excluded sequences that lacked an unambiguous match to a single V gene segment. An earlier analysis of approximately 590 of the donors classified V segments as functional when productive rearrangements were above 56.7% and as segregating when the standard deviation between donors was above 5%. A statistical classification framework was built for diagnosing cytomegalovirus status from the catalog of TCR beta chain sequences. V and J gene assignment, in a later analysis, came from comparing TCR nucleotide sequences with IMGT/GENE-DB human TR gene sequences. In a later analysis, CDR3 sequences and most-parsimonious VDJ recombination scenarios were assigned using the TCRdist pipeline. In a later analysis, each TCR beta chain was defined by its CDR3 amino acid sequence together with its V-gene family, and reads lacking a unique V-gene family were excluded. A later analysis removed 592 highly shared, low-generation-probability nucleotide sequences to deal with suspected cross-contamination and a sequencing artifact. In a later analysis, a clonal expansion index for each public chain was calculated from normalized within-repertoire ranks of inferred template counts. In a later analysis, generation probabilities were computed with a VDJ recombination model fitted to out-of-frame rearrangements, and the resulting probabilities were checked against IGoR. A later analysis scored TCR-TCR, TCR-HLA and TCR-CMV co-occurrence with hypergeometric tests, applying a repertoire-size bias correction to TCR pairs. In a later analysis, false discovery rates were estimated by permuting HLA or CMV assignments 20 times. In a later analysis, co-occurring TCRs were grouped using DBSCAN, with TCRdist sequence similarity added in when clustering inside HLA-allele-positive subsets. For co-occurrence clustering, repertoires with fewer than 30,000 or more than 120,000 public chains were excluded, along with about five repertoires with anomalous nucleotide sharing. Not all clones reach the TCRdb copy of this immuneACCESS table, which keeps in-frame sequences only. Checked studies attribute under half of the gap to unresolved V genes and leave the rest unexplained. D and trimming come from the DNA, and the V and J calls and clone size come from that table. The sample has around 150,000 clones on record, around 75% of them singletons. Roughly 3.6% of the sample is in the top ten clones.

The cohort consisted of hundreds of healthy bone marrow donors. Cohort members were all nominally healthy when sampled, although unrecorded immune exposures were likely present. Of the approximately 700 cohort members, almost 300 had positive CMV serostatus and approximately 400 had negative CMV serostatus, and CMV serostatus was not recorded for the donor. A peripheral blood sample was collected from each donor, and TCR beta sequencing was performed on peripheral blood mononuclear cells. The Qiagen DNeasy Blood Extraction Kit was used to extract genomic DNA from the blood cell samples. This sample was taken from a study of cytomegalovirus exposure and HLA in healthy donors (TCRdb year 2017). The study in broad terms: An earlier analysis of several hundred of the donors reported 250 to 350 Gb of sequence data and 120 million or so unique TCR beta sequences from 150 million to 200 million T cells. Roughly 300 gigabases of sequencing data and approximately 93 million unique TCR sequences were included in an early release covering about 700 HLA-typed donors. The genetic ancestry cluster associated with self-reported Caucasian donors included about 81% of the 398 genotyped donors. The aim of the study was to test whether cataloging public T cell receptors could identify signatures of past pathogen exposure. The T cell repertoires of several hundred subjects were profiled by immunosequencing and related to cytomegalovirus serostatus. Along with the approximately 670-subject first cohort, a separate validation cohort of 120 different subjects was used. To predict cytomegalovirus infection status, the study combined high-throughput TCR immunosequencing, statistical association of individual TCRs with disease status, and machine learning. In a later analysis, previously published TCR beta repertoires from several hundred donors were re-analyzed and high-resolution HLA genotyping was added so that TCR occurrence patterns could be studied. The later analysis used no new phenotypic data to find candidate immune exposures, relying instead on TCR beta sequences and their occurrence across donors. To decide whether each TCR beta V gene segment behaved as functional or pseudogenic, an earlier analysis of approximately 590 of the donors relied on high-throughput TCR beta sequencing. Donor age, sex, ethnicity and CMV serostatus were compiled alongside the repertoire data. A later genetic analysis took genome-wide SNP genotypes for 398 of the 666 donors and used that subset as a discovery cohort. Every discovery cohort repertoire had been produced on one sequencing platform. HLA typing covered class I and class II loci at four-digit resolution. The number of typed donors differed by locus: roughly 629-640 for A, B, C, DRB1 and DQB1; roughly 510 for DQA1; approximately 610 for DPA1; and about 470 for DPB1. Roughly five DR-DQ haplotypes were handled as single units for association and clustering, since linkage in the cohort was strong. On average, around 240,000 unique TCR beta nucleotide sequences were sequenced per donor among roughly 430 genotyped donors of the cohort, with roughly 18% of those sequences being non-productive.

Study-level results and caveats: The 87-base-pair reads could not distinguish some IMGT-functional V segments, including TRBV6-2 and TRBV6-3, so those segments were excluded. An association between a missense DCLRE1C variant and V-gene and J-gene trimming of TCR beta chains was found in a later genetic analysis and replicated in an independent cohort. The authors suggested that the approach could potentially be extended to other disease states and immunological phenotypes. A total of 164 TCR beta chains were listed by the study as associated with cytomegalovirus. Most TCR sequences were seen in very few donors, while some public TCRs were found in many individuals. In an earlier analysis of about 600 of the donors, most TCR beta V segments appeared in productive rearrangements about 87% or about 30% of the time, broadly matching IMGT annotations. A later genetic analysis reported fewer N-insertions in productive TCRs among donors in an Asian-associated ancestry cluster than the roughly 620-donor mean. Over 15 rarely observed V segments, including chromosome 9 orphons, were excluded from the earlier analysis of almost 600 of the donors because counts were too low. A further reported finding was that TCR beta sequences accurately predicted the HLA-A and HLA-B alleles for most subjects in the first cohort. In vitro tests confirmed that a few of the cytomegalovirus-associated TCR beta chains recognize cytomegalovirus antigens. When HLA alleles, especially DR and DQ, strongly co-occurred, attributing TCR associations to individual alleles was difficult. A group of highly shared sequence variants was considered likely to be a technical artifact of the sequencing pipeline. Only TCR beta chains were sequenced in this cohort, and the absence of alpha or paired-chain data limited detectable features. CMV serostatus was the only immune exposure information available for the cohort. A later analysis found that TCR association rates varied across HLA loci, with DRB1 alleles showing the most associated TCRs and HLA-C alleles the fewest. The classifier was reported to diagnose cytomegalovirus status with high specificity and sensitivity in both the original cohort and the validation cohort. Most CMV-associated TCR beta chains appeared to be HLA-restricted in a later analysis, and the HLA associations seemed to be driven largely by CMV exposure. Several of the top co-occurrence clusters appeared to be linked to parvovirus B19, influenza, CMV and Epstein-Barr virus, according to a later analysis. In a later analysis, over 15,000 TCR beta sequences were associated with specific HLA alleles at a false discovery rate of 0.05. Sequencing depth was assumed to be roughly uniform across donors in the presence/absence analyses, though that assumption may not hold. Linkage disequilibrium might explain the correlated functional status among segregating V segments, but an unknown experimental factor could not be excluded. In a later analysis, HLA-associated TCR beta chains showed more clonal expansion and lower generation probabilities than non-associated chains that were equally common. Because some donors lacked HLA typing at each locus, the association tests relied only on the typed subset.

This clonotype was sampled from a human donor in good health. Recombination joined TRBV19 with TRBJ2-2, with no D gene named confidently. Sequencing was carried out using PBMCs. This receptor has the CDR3 CASRPGPALTGELFF. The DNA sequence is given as TGTGCCAGTAGGCCGGGTCCGGCACTCACCGGGGAGCTGTTTTTT. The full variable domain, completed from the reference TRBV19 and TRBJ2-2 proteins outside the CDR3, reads DGGITQSPKYLFRKEGQNVTLSCEQNLNHDAMYWYRQDPGQGLRLIYYSQIVNDFQKGDIAEGYSVSREKKESFPLTVTSAQKNPTAFYLCASRPGPALTGELFFGEGSRLTVL.